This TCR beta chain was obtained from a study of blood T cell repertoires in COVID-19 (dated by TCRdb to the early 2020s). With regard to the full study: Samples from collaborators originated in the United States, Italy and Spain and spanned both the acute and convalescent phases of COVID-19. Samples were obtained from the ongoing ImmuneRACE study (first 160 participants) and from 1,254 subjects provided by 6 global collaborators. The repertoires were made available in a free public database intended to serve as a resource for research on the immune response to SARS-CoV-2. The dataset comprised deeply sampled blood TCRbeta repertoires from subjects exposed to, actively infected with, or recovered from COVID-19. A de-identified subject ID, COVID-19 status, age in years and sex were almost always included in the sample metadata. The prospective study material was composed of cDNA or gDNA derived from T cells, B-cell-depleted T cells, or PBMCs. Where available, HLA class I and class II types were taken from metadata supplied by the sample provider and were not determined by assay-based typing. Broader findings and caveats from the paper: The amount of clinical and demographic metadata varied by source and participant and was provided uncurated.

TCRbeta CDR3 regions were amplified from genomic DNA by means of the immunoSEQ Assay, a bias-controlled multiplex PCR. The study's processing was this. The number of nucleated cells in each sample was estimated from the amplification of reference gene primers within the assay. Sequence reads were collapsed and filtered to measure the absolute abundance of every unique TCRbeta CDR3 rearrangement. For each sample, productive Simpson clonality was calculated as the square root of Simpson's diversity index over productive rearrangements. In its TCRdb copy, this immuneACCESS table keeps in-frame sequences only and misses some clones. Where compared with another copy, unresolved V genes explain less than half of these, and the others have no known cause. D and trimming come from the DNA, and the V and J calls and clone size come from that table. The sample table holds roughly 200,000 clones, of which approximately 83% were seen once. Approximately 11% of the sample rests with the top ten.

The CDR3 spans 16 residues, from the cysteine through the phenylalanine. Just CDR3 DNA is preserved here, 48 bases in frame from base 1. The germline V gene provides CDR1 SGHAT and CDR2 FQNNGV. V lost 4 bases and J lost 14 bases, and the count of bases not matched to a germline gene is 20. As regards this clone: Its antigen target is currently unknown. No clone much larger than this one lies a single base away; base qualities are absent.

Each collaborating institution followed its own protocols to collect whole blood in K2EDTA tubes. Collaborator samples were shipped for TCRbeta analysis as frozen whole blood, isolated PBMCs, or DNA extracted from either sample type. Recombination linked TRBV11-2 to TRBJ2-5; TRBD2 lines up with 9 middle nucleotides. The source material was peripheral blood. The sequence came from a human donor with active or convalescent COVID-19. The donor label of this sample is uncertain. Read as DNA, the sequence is TGTGCCAGCAGCTCGGAGGGGGCTAGCGGGATATATAGGAGATACTTC. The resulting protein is CASSSEGASGIYRRYF.